The sequence of this T cell receptor (beta chain) was determined in a study of T cell responses to AZD1222 COVID-19 vaccine. Study outcomes and limitations: Variant regions that are unmutated are reportedly the target of nearly half of spike-specific TCRs. The study sampled repertoires only after the peak T cell response.

The CDR3 consists of 14 residues. Germline V lookup: CDR1 MDHEN, CDR2 SYDVKM. The ends lost 3 bases at V and 5 bases at J; junction bases unmatched: 6. Produced via immunoSEQ multiplex PCR; TCRdb's table is partial and in-frame only. The data show 240,000 or so clones, over 90% seen once. In regard to this clone: Its antigen is undetermined.

The V gene is TRBV28, the J gene TRBJ1-1; 7 nucleotides line up with TRBD1. The source material was peripheral blood, sampled on day 0 of AZD1222 vaccination. This clonotype was sampled from an adult in good health. CDR3 DNA sequence: TGTGCCAGCAGTTTGGGCAGGGGGTTGACTGAAGCTTTCTTT. Protein: CASSLGRGLTEAFF.